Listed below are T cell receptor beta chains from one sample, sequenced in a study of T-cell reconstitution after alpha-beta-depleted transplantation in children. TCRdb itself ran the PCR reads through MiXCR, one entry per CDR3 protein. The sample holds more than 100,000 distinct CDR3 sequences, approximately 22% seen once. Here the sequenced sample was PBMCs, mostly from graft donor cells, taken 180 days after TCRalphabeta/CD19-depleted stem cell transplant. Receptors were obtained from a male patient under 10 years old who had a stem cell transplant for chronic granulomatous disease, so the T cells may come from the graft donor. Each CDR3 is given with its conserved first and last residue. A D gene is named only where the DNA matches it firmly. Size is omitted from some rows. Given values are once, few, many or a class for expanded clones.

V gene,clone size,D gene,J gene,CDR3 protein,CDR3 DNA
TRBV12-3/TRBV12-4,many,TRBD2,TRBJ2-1,CASSPTSGGADEQFF,TGTGCCAGCAGTCCGACTAGCGGGGGGGCCGATGAGCAGTTCTTC
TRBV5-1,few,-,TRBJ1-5,CASSLGGFNQPQHF,TGCGCCAGCAGCTTGGGGGGTTTCAATCAGCCCCAGCATTTT
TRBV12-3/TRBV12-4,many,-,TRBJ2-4,CASSFGTRGKNIQYF,TGTGCCAGCAGTTTTGGGACAAGGGGCAAAAACATTCAGTACTTC
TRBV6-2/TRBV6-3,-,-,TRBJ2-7,CANLLRDAYEQYF,TGTGCCAACCTCCTGCGCGATGCCTACGAGCAGTACTTC
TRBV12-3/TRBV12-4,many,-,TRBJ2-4,CASSLWSRGLNIQYF,TGTGCCAGCAGTTTGTGGAGCCGGGGGTTGAACATTCAGTACTTC
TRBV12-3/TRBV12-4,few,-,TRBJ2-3,CASSSPQGLSTDTQYF,TGTGCCAGCAGCTCTCCCCAGGGTTTGAGCACAGATACGCAGTATTTT
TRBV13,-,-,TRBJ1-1,CASSSEGWGAFF,TGTGCCAGCAGCTCGGAGGGGTGGGGGGCTTTCTTT
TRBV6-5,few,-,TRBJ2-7,CASSYSKQSYEQYF,TGTGCCAGCAGTTACTCGAAACAGTCCTACGAGCAGTACTTC
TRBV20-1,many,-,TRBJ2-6,CSARDERSGANVLTF,TGCAGTGCTAGAGACGAACGCTCTGGGGCCAACGTCCTGACTTTC
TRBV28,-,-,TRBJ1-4,CARRRGEKLFF,TGTGCCAGAAGGAGGGGTGAAAAACTGTTTTTT
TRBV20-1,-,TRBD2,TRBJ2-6,CSARTSISSGANVLTF,TGCAGTGCCCGGACTAGTATATCCTCTGGGGCCAACGTCCTGACTTTC
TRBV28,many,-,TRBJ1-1,CASSRNTEAFF,TGTGCCAGCAGTCGAAACACTGAAGCTTTCTTT
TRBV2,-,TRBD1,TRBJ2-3,CASSHGQGAFTDTQYF,TGTGCCAGCAGCCACGGACAGGGGGCATTCACAGATACGCAGTATTTT
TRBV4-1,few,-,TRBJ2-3,CASSQDRQQSTDTQYF,TGCGCCAGCAGCCAAGATCGACAGCAATCCACAGATACGCAGTATTTT
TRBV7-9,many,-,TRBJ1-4,CASSPGPTNEKLFF,TGTGCCAGCAGCCCAGGGCCAACTAATGAAAAACTGTTTTTT
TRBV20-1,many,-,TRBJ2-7,CSARDEQGYEQYF,TGCAGTGCTAGAGATGAACAGGGCTACGAGCAGTACTTC
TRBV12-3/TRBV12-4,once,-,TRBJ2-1,CASSPGTEYFYNEQFF,TGTGCCAGCAGCCCCGGGACGGAGTACTTCTACAATGAGCAGTTCTTC
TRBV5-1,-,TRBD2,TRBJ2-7,CASSLSLAGVPYDEQYF,TGCGCCAGCAGCTTGTCACTAGCGGGGGTTCCCTATGACGAGCAGTACTTC
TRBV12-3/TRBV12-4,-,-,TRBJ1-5,CASSLVPPDQPQHF,TGTGCCAGCAGTTTAGTCCCCCCGGATCAGCCCCAGCATTTT
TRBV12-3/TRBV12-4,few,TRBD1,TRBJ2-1,CASSSSGTGTDEQFF,TGTGCCAGCAGTTCCTCCGGGACAGGGACTGATGAGCAGTTCTTC
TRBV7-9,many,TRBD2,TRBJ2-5,CASSLAPGLDRWTQYF,TGTGCCAGCAGCTTAGCACCGGGACTAGACCGCTGGACCCAGTACTTC
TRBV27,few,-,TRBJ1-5,CASSLKSNQPQHF,TGTGCCAGCAGTTTAAAAAGCAATCAGCCCCAGCATTTT
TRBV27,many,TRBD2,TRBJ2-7,CATSSGGTYEQYF,TGTGCCACCTCTAGCGGGGGCACCTACGAGCAGTACTTC
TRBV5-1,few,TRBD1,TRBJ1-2,CASSLSPTGGQGYTF,TGCGCCAGCAGCTTGAGCCCCACAGGGGGCCAAGGCTACACCTTC
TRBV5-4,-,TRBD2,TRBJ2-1,CASSFRLAGRNEQFF,TGTGCCAGCAGCTTCCGACTAGCGGGGAGAAATGAGCAGTTCTTC
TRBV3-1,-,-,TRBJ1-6,CASSQVDGSPLHF,TGTGCCAGCAGCCAAGTGGATGGATCACCCCTCCACTTT
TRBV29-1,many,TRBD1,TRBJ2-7,CSVTPGTGYSYEQYF,TGCAGCGTTACACCCGGGACAGGTTACTCCTACGAGCAGTACTTC
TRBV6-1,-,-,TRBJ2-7,CASSPQPGHNSYEQYF,TGTGCCAGCAGTCCACAGCCCGGACACAACTCCTACGAGCAGTACTTC
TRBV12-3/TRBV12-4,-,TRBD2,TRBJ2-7,CASSLTSGGNYEQYF,TGTGCCAGCAGTTTGACCTCGGGGGGTAACTACGAGCAGTACTTC
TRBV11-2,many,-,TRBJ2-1,CASIIRAITYNEQFF,TGTGCCAGCATCATTCGAGCAATCACATACAATGAGCAGTTCTTC
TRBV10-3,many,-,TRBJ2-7,CAISESEFWGSEQYF,TGTGCCATCAGTGAGTCGGAGTTTTGGGGAAGCGAGCAGTACTTC
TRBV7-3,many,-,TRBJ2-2,CASSPETVTGELFF,TGTGCCAGCAGCCCCGAGACTGTCACCGGGGAGCTGTTTTTT
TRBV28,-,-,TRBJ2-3,CASVRGGDTQYF,TGTGCCAGCGTAAGGGGAGGCGATACGCAGTATTTT
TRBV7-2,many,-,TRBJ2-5,CASSLASRGQETQYF,TGTGCCAGCAGCTTAGCGTCGAGGGGACAAGAGACCCAGTACTTC
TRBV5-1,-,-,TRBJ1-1,CASSSQQGSTEAFF,TGCGCCAGCAGCTCCCAACAGGGCAGCACTGAAGCTTTCTTT
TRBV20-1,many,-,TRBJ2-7,CSARSGEGYEQYF,TGCAGTGCTAGATCAGGGGAGGGGTACGAGCAGTACTTC
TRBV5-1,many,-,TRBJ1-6,CASSLAGADSPLHF,TGCGCCAGCAGCTTGGCAGGGGCTGATTCACCCCTCCACTTT
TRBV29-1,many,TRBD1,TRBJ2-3,CSVEEWGQGTDTQYF,TGCAGCGTTGAAGAATGGGGACAGGGTACAGATACGCAGTATTTT
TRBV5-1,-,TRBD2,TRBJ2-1,CASSYLAGGPNEQFF,TGCGCCAGCAGCTACCTAGCGGGAGGGCCCAATGAGCAGTTCTTC
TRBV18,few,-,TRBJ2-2,CASSPPSPGELFF,TGTGCCAGCTCACCACCGTCCCCCGGGGAGCTGTTTTTT
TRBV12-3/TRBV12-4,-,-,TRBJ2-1,CASRGQNPNEQFF,TGTGCCAGCAGAGGACAAAACCCCAATGAGCAGTTCTTC
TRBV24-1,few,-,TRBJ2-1,CATSNGYVQFF,TGTGCCACCAGTAATGGGTATGTGCAGTTCTTC
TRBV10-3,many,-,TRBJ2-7,CAISDEGQGGVLYEQYF,TGTGCCATCAGTGATGAAGGACAGGGAGGGGTATTGTACGAGCAGTACTTC
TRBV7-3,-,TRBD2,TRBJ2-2,CASSLSGRALDGELFF,TGTGCCAGCAGCTTAAGCGGGAGGGCCTTGGACGGGGAGCTGTTTTTT
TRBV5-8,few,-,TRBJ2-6,CASSLKDRWANVLTF,TGTGCCAGCAGCCTTAAGGATCGCTGGGCCAACGTCCTGACTTTC
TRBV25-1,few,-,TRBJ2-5,CASSVGGQETQYF,TGTGCCAGCAGTGTAGGGGGCCAAGAGACCCAGTACTTC
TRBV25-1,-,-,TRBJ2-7,CASSKPSPYEQYF,TGTGCCAGCAGTAAGCCGAGCCCCTACGAGCAGTACTTC
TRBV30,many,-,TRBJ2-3,CAWSVRGRDTQYF,TGTGCCTGGAGTGTAAGGGGTCGGGATACGCAGTATTTT
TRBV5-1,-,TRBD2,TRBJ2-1,CASSSGLAASHEQFF,TGCGCCAGCAGCTCGGGACTAGCGGCCTCCCATGAGCAGTTCTTC
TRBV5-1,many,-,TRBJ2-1,CASSIGQPLSSYNEQFF,TGCGCCAGCAGCATTGGCCAGCCCTTAAGCTCCTACAATGAGCAGTTCTTC
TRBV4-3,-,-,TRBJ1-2,CASSQDLRGWNYGYTF,TGCGCCAGCAGCCAAGATCTCAGGGGTTGGAACTATGGCTACACCTTC
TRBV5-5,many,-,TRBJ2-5,CASNMKWEGYQETQYF,TGTGCCAGCAACATGAAGTGGGAAGGGTACCAAGAGACCCAGTACTTC
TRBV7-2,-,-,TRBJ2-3,CASSRLAMGSEDTQYF,TGTGCCAGCAGCCGGCTAGCTATGGGGTCGGAAGATACGCAGTATTTT
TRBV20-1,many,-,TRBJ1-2,CSARDSASYGYTF,TGCAGTGCTAGGGACAGTGCCTCCTATGGCTACACCTTC
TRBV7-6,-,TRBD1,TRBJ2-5,CASSFPTGTAQETQYF,TGTGCCAGCAGCTTTCCTACCGGGACAGCCCAAGAGACCCAGTACTTC
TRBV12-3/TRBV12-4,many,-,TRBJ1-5,CASSSEMSNQPQHF,TGTGCCAGCAGTTCCGAGATGAGCAATCAGCCCCAGCATTTT
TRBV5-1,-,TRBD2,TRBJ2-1,CACGGRINNEQFF,TGCGCCTGCGGCGGGAGAATCAACAATGAGCAGTTCTTC